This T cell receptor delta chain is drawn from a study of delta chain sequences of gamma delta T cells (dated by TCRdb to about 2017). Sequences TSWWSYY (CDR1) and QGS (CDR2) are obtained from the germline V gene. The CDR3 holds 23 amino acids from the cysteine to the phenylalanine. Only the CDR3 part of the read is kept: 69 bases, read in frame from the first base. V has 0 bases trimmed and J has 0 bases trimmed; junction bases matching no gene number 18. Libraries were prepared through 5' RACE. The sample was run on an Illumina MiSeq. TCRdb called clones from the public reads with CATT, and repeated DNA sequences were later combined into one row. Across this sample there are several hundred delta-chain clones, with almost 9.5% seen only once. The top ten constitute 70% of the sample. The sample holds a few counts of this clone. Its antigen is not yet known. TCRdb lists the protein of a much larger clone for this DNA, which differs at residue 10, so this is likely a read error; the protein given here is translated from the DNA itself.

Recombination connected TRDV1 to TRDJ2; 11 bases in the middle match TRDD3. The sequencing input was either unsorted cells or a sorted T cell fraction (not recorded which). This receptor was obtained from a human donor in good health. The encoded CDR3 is CALGELPFLHPWGILPLTAQLFF. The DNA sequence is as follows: TGTGCTCTTGGGGAACTACCCTTCCTACATCCCTGGGGGATACTCCCTTTGACAGCACAACTCTTCTTT.